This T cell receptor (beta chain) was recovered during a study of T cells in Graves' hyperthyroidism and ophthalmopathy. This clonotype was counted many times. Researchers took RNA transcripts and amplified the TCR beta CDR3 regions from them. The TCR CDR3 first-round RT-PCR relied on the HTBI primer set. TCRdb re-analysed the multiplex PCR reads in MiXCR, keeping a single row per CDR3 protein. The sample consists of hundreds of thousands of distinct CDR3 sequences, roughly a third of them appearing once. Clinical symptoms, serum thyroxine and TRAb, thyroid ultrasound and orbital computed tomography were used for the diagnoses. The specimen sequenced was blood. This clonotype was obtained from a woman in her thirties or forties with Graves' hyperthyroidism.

This CDR3 reads CSANQGGHYEQYF. CDR3 nucleotides: TGCAGTGCTAACCAGGGGGGCCACTACGAGCAGTACTTC. The chain recombines TRBV20-1 with TRBJ2-7, with a weak D call TRBD1 (7 bases). V was shortened by 4 bases and J by 3 bases, with 13 bases between the two germline ends. Looked up from germline, CDR1 is DFQATT and CDR2 is SNEGSKA (reference sequence). The CDR3 is 13 amino acids.